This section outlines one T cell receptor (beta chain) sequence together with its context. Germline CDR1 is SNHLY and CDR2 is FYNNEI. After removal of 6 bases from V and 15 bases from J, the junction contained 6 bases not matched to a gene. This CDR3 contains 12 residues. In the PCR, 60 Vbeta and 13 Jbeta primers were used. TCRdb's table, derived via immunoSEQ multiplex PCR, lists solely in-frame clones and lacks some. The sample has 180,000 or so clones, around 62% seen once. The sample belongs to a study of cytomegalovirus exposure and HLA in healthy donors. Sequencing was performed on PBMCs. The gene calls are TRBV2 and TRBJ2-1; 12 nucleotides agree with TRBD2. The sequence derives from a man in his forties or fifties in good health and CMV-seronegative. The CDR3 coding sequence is TGTGCCAGCAGAACAACGACTAGCGGGAGGTTCTTC. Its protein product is CASRTTTSGRFF.